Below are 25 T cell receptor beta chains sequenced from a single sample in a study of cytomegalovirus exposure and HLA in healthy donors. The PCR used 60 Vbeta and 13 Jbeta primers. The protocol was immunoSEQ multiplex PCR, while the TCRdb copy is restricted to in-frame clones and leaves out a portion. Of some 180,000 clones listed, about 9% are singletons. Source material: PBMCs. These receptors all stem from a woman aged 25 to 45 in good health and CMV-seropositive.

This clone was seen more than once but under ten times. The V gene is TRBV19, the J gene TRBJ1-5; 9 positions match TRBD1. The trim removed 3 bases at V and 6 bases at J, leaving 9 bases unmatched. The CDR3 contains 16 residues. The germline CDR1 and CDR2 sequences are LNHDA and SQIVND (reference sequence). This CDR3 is CASSIAQGALGQPQHF. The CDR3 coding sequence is TGTGCCAGTAGTATCGCACAGGGGGCGCTTGGTCAGCCCCAGCATTTT.

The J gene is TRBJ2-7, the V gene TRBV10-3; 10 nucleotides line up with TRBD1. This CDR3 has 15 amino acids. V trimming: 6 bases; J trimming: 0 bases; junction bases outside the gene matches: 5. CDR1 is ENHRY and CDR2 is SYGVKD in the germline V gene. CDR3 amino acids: CAISPTGGLSYEQYF. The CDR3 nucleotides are TGTGCCATCAGCCCGACAGGGGGCCTCTCCTACGAGCAGTACTTC.

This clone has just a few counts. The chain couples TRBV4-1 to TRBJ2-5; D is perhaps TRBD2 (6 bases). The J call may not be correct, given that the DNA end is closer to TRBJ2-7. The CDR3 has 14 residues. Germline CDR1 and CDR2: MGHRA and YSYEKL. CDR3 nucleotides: TGCGCCAGCAGCCAAGGGCGGGACCCTTACGAGCAGTACTTC. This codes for CASSQGRDPYEQYF.

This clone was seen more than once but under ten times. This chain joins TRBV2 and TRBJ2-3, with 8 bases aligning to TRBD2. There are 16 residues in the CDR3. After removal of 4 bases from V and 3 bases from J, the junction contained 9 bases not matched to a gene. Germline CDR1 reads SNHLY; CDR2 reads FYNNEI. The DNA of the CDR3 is TGTGCCAGCAGTGTGGGAGCGGGAGAGGGAACAGATACGCAGTATTTT. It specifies CASSVGAGEGTDTQYF. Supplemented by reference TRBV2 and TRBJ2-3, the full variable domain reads EPEVTQTPSHQVTQMGQEVILRCVPISNHLYFYWYRQILGQKVEFLVSFYNNEISEKSEIFDDQFSVERPDGSNFTLKIRSTKLEDSAMYFCASSVGAGEGTDTQYFGPGTRLTVL.

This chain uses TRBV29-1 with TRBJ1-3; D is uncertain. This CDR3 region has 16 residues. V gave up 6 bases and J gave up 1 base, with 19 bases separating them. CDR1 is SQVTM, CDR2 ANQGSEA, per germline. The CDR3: CSVVRLAGNSGNTIYF. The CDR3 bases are TGCAGCGTGGTACGATTGGCAGGCAATTCTGGAAACACCATATATTTT.

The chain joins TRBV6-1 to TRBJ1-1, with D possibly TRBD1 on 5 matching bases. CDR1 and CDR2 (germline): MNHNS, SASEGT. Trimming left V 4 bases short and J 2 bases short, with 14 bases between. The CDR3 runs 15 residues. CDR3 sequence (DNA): TGTGCCAGCAGTGGGCTAAACCAGGGTAACACTGAAGCTTTCTTT. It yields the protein CASSGLNQGNTEAFF.

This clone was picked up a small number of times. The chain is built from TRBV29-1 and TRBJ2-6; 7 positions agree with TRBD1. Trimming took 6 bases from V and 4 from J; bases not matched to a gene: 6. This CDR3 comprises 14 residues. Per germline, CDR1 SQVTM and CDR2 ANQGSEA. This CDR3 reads CSVLDRYGANVLTF. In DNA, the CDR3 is TGCAGCGTCCTGGACAGGTACGGGGCCAACGTCCTGACTTTC.

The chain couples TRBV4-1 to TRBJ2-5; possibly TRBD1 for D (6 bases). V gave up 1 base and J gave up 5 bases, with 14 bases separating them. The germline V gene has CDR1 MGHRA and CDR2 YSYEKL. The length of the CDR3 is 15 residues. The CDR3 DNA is TGCGCCAGCAGCCAAGTCCTCTGGGGGCCCGAGACCCAGTACTTC. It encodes CASSQVLWGPETQYF.

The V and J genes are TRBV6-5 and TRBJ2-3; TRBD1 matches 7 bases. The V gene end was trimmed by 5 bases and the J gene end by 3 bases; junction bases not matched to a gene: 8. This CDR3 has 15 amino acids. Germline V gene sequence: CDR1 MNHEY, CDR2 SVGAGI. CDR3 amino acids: CASSPPRRGTDTQYF. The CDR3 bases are TGTGCCAGCAGTCCCCCTCGCAGGGGGACAGATACGCAGTATTTT.

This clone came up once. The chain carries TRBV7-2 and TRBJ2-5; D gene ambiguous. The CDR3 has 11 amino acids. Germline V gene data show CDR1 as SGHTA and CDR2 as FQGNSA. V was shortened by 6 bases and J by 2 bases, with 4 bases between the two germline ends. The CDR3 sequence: CASREQETQYF. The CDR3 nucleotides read TGTGCCAGCAGAGAGCAAGAGACCCAGTACTTC.

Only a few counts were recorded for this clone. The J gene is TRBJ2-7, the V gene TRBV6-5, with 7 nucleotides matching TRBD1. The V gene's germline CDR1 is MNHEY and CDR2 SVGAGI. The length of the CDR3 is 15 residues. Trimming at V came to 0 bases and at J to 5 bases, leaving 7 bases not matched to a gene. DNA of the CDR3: TGTGCCAGCAGTTACTCTAGGCGGACAGGCAACGAGCAGTACTTC. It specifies CASSYSRRTGNEQYF.

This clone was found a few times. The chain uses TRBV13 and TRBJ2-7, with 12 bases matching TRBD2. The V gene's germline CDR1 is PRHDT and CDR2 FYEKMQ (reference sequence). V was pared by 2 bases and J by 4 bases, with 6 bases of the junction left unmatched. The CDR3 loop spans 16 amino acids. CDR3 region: CASSLLPGTSGYEQYF. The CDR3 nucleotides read TGTGCCAGCAGCTTATTGCCTGGGACTAGCGGGTACGAGCAGTACTTC.

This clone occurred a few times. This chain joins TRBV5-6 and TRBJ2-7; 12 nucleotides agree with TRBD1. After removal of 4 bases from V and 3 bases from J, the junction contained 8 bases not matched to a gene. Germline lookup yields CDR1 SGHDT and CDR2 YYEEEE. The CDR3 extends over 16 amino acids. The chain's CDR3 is CASSPGTGGSNYEQYF. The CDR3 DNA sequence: TGTGCCAGCAGCCCGGGGACAGGGGGCAGTAACTACGAGCAGTACTTC. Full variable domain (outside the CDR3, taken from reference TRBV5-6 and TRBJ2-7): DAGVTQSPTHLIKTRGQQVTLRCSPKSGHDTVSWYQQALGQGPQFIFQYYEEEERQRGNFPDRFSGHQFPNYSSELNVNALLLGDSALYLCASSPGTGGSNYEQYFGPGTRLTVT.

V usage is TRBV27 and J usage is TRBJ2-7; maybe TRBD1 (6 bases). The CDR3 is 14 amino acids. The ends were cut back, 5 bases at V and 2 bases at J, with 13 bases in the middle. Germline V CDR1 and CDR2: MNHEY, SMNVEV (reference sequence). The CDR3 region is CASSRQAQTYEQYF. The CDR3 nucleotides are TGTGCCAGCAGTCGACAGGCCCAAACCTACGAGCAGTACTTC.

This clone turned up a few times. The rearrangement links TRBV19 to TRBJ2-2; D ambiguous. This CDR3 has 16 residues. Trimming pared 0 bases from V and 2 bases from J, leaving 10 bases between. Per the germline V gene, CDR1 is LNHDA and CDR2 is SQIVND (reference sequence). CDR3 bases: TGTGCCAGTAGTATAGATCGCGCTTTAAACACCGGGGAGCTGTTTTTT. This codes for CASSIDRALNTGELFF.

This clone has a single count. CDR3 nucleotides: TGTGCCAGTAGTATTTACCCCCTCGACCTCCTCGGGGGCACAGATACGCAGTATTTT. Translated, it gives CASSIYPLDLLGGTDTQYF. The rearrangement uses TRBV19 and TRBJ2-3; D perhaps matches TRBD2 (5 bases). The CDR3 sequence is 19 residues long. CDR1 LNHDA and CDR2 SQIVND come from the germline V gene (reference sequence). V lost 3 bases and J lost 1, with 23 bases in between.

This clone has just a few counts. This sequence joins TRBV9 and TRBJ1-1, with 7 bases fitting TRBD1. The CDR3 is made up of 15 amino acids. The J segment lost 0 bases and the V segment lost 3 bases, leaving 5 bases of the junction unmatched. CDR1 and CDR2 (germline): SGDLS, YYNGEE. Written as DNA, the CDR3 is TGTGCCAGCAGCGGGGGACAGACCATGAACACTGAAGCTTTCTTT. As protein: CASSGGQTMNTEAFF.

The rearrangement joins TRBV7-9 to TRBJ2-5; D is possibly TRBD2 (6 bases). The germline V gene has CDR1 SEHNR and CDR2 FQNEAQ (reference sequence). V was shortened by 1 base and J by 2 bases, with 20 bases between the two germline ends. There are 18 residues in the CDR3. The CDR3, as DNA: TGTGCCAGCAGCTTAGGAGGGTGGTGGACTAACTCACAAGAGACCCAGTACTTC. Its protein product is CASSLGGWWTNSQETQYF.

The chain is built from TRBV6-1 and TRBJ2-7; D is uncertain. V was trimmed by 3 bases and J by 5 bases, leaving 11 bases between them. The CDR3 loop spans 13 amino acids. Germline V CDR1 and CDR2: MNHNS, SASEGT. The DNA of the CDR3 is TGTGCCAGCAGTGACCGGGTTTGGGACGAGCAGTACTTC. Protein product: CASSDRVWDEQYF.

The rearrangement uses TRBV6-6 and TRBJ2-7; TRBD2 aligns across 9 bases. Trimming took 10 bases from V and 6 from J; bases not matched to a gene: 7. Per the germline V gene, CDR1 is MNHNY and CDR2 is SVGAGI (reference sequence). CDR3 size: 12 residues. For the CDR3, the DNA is TGTGCCACCACTAGCGGGTTAGGCGAGCAGTACTTC. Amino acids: CATTSGLGEQYF.

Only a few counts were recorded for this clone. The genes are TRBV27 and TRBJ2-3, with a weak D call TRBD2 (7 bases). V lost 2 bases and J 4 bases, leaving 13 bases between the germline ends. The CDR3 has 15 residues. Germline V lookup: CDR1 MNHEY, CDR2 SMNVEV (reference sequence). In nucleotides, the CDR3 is TGTGCCAGCAGTTTAGGGGGGGCTGGGGCAGATACGCAGTATTTT. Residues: CASSLGGAGADTQYF.

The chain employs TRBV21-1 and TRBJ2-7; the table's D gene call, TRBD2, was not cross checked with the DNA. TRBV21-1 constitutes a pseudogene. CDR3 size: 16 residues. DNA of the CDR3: TGTGCCAGCAGCAAAGGAGTAGCGGGAGGGCCTGACGAGCAGTACTTC. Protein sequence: CASSKGVAGGPDEQYF.

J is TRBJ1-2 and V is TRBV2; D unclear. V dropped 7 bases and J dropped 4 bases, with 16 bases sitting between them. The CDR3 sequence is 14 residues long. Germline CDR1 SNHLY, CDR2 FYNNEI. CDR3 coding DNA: TGTGCCAGCACCCCTAGTGGACTCAGCTATGGCTACACCTTC. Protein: CASTPSGLSYGYTF.

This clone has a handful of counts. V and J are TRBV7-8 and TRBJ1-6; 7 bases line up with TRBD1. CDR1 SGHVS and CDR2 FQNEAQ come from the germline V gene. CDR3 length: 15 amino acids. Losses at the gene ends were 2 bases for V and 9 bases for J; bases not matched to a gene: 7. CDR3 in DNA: TGTGCCAGCAGCTTAAGCGGACAGGTTGCTTCACCCCTCCACTTT. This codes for CASSLSGQVASPLHF.

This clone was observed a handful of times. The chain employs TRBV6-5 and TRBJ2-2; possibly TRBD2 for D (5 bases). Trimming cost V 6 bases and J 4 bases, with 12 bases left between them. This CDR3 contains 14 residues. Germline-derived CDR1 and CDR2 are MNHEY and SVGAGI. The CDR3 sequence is CASSLAGITGELFF. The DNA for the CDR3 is TGTGCCAGCAGCCTTGCCGGGATCACCGGGGAGCTGTTTTTT.